These 9 T cell receptor beta chains originate from one sample sequenced in a study of human T cells and chemical hapten exposure. Time point reported: pre-sensitization, week 0. Documented treatment: therapeutic diphenylcyclopropenone sensitization with weekly scalp DPC. TCRdb re-called the RACE reads with MiXCR, one entry per CDR3 protein. Among about 80,000 distinct CDR3 sequences listed, 14% were seen once. This sample comprised whole blood, obtained in connection with sensitization to the hapten diphenylcyclopropenone (DPC). The receptors stem from a woman aged 50 to 60 with alopecia areata. Some clones in this sample may be carry-over from other donors' samples.

The chain recombines TRBV7-8 with TRBJ2-7; a weak D match, TRBD2 (6 bases). CDR1 SGHVS and CDR2 FQNEAQ come from the germline V gene. This CDR3 comprises 14 residues. Trimming removed 4 bases from V and 0 bases from J, with 10 bases in between. The CDR3 coding sequence is TGTGCCAGCAGCTCAGCGGGCCGCTCCTACGAGCAGTACTTC. Its translation is CASSSAGRSYEQYF.

The V and J genes are TRBV28 and TRBJ2-3; TRBD1 matches at 9 bases. In germline, CDR1 is MDHEN, CDR2 SYDVKM. The V segment lost 4 bases and the J segment 7 bases; nucleotides outside the gene matches: 9. The CDR3 is made up of 15 amino acids. In DNA form, the CDR3 reads TGTGCCAGCAGTTCCCGGGACAGGGTATCGAATACGCAGTATTTT. It specifies CASSSRDRVSNTQYF.

This clonotype was detected only a few times. The genes are TRBV7-2 and TRBJ1-2, with a possible D match to TRBD1 (6 bases). The V and J ends lost 4 bases and 4 bases respectively, with 13 bases between them. The CDR3 totals 14 residues. Per germline, CDR1 SGHTA and CDR2 FQGNSA. The CDR3 here is CASSSGDPGYGYTF. CDR3 in DNA: TGTGCCAGCAGCTCAGGGGATCCAGGCTATGGCTACACCTTC.

The chain has TRBV18 and TRBJ1-3, with no clear D. The CDR3 loop spans 16 amino acids. The germline V gene encodes CDR1 KGHSH and CDR2 LQKENI. V was trimmed by 3 bases and J by 1 base, leaving 13 bases between them. The CDR3 region has the DNA TGTGCCAGCTCACCGGCACCCGTTGCGTCTGGAAACACCATATATTTT. Residues: CASSPAPVASGNTIYF.

The chain uses TRBV20-1 and TRBJ2-7; D is uncertain. The CDR3 has 10 residues. Germline V lookup: CDR1 DFQATT, CDR2 SNEGSKA (reference sequence). Trimming left V 6 bases short and J 8 bases short, with 11 bases between. CDR3 residues: CSAHQRQQYF. In DNA, the CDR3 is TGCAGTGCGCATCAGAGGCAGCAGTACTTC.

The chain is built from TRBV5-1 and TRBJ2-3; 12 bases align to TRBD2. The CDR3 sequence is 16 residues long. Per germline, CDR1 SGHRS and CDR2 YFSETQ. V trimming: 4 bases; J trimming: 5 bases; junction bases outside the gene matches: 8. The CDR3 region is CASSPPTSGSIDTQYF. Here the CDR3 DNA reads TGCGCCAGCAGCCCCCCGACTAGCGGGAGTATAGATACGCAGTATTTT.

This clonotype was counted only a few times. V is TRBV5-5 and J is TRBJ2-7; D is undetermined. The CDR3 spans 14 residues. In germline, CDR1 is SGHKS, CDR2 YYEKEE (reference sequence). Trimming pared 0 bases from V and 0 bases from J, leaving 7 bases between. The DNA for the CDR3 is TGTGCCAGCAGCTTGGGGTTTGCCTCCTACGAGCAGTACTTC. It yields the protein CASSLGFASYEQYF.

This chain joins TRBV2 and TRBJ2-7, with 7 bases aligning to TRBD1. This CDR3 has 12 residues. Germline CDR1 is SNHLY and CDR2 is FYNNEI. Trimming cost V 4 bases and J 3 bases; bases outside gene matches: 0. DNA for the CDR3: TGTGCCAGCAGTGGGGACAGCTACGAGCAGTACTTC. This codes for CASSGDSYEQYF.

This clonotype was found many times. The rearrangement joins TRBV4-3 to TRBJ1-1; 10 positions agree with TRBD1. The ends lost 0 bases at V and 4 bases at J; junction bases unmatched: 8. Germline loops: CDR1 LGHNA, CDR2 YSLEER. This CDR3 has 17 residues. CDR3 coding DNA: TGCGCCAGCAGCCAAGATCTCCGGGACAGGGGAGGCACTGAAGCTTTCTTT. This codes for CASSQDLRDRGGTEAFF.